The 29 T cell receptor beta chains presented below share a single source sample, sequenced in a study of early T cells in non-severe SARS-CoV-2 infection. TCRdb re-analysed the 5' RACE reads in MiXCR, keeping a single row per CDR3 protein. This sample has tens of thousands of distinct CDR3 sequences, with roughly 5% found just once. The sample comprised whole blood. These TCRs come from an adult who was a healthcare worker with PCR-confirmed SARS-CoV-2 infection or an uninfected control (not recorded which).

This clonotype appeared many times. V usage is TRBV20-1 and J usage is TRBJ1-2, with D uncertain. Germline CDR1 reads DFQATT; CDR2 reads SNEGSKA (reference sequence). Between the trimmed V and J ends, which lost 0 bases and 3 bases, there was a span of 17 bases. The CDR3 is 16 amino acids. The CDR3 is CSARDSGSRRHYGYTF. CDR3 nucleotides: TGCAGTGCTAGAGATAGCGGCTCACGGCGCCACTATGGCTACACCTTC.

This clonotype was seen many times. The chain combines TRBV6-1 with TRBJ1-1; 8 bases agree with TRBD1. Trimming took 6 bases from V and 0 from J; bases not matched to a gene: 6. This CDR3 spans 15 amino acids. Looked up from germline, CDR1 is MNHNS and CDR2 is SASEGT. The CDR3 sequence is CASRRTGKMNTEAFF. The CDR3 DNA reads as TGTGCCAGCAGGCGGACAGGGAAAATGAACACTGAAGCTTTCTTT.

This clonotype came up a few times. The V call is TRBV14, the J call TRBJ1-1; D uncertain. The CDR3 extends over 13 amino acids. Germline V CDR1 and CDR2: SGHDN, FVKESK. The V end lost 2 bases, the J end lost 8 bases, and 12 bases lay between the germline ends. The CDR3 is CASSQPPQREAFF. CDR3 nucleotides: TGTGCCAGCAGCCAACCTCCTCAAAGGGAAGCTTTCTTT. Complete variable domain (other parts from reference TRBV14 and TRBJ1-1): EAGVTQFPSHSVIEKGQTVTLRCDPISGHDNLYWYRRVMGKEIKFLLHFVKESKQDESGMPNNRFLAERTGGTYSTLKVQPAELEDSGVYFCASSQPPQREAFFGQGTRLTVV.

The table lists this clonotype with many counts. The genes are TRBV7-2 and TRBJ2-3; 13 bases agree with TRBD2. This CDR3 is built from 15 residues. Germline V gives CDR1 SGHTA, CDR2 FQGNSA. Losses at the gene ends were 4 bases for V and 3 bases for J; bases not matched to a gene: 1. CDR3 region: CASSSGLAGTDTQYF. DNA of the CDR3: TGTGCCAGCAGCTCGGGACTAGCGGGAACAGATACGCAGTATTTT. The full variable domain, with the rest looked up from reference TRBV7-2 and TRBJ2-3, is GAGVSQSPSNKVTEKGKDVELRCDPISGHTALYWYRQSLGQGLEFLIYFQGNSAPDKSGLPSDRFSAERTGGSVSTLTIQRTQQEDSAVYLCASSSGLAGTDTQYFGPGTRLTVL.

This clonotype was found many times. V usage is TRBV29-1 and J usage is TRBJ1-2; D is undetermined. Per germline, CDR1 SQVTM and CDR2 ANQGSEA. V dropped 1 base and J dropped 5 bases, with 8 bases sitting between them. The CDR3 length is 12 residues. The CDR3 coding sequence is TGCAGCGTTGAAGGCCTGGGATATGGCTACACCTTC. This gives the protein CSVEGLGYGYTF.

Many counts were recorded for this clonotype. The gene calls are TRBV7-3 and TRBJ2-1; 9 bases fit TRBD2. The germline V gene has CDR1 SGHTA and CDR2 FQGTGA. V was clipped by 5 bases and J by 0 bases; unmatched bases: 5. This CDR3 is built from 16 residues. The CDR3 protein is CASSPIAGASYNEQFF. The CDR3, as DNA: TGTGCCAGCAGCCCAATAGCGGGGGCCTCCTACAATGAGCAGTTCTTC.

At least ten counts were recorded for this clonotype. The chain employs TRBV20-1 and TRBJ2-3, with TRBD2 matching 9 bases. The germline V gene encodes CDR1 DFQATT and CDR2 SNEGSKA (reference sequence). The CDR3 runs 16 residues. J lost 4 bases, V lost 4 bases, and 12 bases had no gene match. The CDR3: CSANLVTSGAADTQYF. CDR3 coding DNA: TGCAGTGCTAACCTAGTGACTAGCGGAGCCGCAGATACGCAGTATTTT.

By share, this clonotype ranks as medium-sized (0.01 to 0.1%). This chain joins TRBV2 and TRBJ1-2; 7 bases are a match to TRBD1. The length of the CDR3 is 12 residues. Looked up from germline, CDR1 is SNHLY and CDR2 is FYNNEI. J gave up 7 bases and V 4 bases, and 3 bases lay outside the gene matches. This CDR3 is CASSGDSSGYTF. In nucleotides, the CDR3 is TGTGCCAGCAGTGGGGACAGCTCTGGCTACACCTTC.

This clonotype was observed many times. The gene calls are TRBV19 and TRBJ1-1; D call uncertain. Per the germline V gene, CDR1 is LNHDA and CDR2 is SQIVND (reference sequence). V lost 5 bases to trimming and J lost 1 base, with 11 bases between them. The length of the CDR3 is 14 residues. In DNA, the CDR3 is TGTGCCAGTAGTCCCCGGGGAGGGAACACTGAAGCTTTCTTT. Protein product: CASSPRGGNTEAFF.

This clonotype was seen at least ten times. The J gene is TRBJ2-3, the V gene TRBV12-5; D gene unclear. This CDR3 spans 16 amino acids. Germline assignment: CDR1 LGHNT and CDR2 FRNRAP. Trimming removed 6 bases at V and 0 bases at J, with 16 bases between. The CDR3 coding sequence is TGTGCTAGTGGCCCACCTCGCGTCCTTAGCACAGATACGCAGTATTTT. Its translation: CASGPPRVLSTDTQYF. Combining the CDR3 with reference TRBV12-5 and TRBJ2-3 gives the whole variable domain DARVTQTPRHKVTEMGQEVTMRCQPILGHNTVFWYRQTMMQGLELLAYFRNRAPLDDSGMPKDRFSAEMPDATLATLKIQPSEPRDSAVYFCASGPPRVLSTDTQYFGPGTRLTVL.

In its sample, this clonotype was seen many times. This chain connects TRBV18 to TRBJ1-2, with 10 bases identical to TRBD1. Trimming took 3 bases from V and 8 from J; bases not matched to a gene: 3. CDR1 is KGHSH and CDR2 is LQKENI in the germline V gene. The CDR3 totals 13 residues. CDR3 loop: CASSPTGGNGYTF. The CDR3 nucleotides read TGTGCCAGCTCACCGACAGGGGGCAACGGCTACACCTTC.

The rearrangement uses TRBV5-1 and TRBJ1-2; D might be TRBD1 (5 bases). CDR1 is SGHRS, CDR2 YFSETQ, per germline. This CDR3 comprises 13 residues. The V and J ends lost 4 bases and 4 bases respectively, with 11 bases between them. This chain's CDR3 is CASSPDGGYGYTF. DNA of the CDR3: TGCGCCAGCAGCCCCGACGGGGGCTATGGCTACACCTTC.

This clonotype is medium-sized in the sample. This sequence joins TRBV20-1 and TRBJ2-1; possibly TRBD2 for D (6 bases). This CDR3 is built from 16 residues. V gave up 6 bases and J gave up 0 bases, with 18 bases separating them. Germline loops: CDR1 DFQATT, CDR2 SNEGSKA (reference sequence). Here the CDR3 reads CSAWLEGRSSYNEQFF. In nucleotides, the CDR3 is TGCAGTGCCTGGCTGGAGGGCCGGAGCTCCTACAATGAGCAGTTCTTC.

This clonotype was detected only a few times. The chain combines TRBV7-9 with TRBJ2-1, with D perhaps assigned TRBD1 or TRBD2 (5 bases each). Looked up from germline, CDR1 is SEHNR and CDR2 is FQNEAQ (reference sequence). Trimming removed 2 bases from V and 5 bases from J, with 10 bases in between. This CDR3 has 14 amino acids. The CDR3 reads CASSLPGANNEQFF. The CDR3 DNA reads TGTGCCAGCAGCTTACCCGGGGCCAACAATGAGCAGTTCTTC.

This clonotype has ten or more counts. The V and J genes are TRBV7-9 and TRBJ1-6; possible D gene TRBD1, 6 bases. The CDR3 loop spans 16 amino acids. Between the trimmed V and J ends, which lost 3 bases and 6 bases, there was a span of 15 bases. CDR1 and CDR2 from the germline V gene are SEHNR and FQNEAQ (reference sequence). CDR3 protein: CASSFRTGTGNSPLHF. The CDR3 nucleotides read TGTGCCAGCAGCTTTAGAACAGGGACGGGTAATTCACCCCTCCACTTT.

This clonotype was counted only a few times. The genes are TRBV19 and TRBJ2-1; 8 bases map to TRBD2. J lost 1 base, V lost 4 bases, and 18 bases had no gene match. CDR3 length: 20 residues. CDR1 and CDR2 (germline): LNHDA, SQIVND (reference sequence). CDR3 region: CASSTLREGPLLLSYNEQFF. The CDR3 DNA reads TGTGCCAGTAGTACCTTACGGGAGGGTCCCCTGCTTTTGTCCTACAATGAGCAGTTCTTC. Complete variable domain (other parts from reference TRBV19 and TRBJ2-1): DGGITQSPKYLFRKEGQNVTLSCEQNLNHDAMYWYRQDPGQGLRLIYYSQIVNDFQKGDIAEGYSVSREKKESFPLTVTSAQKNPTAFYLCASSTLREGPLLLSYNEQFFGPGTRLTVL.

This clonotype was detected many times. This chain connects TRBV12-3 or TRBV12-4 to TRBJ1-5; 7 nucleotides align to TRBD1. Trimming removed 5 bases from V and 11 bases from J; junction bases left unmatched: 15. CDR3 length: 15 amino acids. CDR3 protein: CASSAPTGSLASQHF. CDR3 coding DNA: TGTGCCAGCAGTGCGCCGACAGGGAGCCTCGCGTCCCAGCATTTT.

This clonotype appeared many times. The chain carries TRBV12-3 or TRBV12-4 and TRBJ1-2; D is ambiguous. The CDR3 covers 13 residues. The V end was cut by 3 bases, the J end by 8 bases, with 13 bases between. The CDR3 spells CASSFRVERGYTF. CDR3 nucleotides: TGTGCCAGCAGTTTCCGGGTGGAGCGGGGCTACACCTTC.

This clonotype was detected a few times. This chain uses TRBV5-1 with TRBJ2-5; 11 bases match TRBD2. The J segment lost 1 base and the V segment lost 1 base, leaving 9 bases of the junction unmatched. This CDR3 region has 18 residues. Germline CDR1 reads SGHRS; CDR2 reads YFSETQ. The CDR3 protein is CASSLTSGGPILQETQYF. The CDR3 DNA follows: TGCGCCAGCAGCTTGACTAGCGGGGGCCCGATACTCCAAGAGACCCAGTACTTC.

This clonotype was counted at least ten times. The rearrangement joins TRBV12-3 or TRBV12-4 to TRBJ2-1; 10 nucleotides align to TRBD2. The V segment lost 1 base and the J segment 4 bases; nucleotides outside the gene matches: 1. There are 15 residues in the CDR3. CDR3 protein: CASSLGAGGYNEQFF. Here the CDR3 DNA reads TGTGCCAGCAGTTTAGGAGCGGGGGGGTACAATGAGCAGTTCTTC.

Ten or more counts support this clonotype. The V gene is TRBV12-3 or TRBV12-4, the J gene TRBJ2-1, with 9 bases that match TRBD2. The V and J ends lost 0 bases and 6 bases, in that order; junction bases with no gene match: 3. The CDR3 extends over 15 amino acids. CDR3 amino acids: CASSLAGLAINEQFF. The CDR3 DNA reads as TGTGCCAGCAGTTTAGCGGGACTAGCAATCAATGAGCAGTTCTTC.

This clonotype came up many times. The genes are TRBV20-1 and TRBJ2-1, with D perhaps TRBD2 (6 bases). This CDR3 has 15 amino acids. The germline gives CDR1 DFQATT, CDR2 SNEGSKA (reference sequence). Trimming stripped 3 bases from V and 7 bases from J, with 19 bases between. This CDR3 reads CSASGSSQHRNEQFF. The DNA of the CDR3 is TGCAGTGCTAGCGGGAGCTCGCAGCATAGAAATGAGCAGTTCTTC.

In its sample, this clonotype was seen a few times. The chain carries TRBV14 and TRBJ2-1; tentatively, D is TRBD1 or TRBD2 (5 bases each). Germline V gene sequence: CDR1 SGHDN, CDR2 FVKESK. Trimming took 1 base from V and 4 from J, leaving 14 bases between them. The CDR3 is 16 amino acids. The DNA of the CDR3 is TGTGCCAGCAGCCAAGTTGAGGGGAAGGCGTACAATGAGCAGTTCTTC. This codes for CASSQVEGKAYNEQFF.

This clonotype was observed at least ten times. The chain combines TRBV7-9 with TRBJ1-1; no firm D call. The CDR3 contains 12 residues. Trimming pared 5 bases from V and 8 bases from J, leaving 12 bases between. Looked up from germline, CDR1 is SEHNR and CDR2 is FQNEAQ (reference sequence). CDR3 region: CASSPSTLEAFF. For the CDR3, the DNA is TGTGCCAGCAGCCCCTCGACACTAGAAGCTTTCTTT. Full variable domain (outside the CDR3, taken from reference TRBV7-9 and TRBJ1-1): DTGVSQNPRHKITKRGQNVTFRCDPISEHNRLYWYRQTLGQGPEFLTYFQNEAQLEKSRLLSDRFSAERPKGSFSTLEIQRTEQGDSAMYLCASSPSTLEAFFGQGTRLTVV.

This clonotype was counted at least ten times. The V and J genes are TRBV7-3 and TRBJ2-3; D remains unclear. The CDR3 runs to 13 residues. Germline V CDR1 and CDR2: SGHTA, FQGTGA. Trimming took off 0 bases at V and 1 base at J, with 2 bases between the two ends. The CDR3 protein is CASSLTGTDTQYF. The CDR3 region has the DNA TGTGCCAGCAGCTTAACTGGCACAGATACGCAGTATTTT.

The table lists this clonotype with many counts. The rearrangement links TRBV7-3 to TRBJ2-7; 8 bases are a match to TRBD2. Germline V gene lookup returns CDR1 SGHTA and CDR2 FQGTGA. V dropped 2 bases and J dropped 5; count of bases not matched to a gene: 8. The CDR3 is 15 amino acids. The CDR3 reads CASSLASGGLDEQYF. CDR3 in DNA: TGTGCCAGCAGCTTAGCCAGCGGGGGACTCGACGAGCAGTACTTC.

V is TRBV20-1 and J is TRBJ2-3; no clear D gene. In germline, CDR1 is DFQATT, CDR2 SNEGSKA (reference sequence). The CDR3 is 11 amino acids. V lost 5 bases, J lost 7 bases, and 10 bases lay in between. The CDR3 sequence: CSAPDAYTQYF. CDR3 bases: TGCAGTGCTCCAGACGCGTATACGCAGTATTTT.

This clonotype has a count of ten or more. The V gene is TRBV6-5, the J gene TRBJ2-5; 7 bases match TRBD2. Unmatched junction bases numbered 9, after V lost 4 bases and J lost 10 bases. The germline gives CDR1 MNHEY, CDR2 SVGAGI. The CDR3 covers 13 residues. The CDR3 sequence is CASSSTAGGNQYF. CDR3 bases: TGTGCCAGCAGTTCTACCGCCGGGGGGAACCAGTACTTC.

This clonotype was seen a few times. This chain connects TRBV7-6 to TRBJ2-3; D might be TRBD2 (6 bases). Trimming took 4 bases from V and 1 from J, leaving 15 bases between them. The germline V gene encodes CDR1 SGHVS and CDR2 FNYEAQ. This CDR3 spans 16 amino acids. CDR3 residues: CASSYAGGVGTDTQYF. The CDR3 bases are TGTGCCAGCAGCTATGCCGGCGGGGTTGGCACAGATACGCAGTATTTT.